This entry features one T cell receptor beta chain sequence. Antigen: not known. The sample originates from a study of cytotoxic CD8 clonotypes in ibrutinib-treated CLL. Overall study results and limits: Patients showed higher baseline clonality than age-matched healthy donors, and it tracked circulating CD8+ T-cell counts. Whereas clonality rose at ibrutinib response, it declined toward baseline at progression.

The CDR3 spans 15 residues. Germline V gene lookup returns CDR1 SEHNR and CDR2 FQNEAQ (reference sequence). Trimming cost V 6 bases and J 0 bases, with 15 bases left between them. Sequencing used immunoSEQ multiplex PCR; TCRdb keeps in-frame clones, though not all of them. The sample lists 110,000 to 150,000 clones; under 95% were seen once. The sequence derives from a human donor with chronic lymphocytic leukemia. This chain uses TRBV7-9 with TRBJ2-7, with D perhaps TRBD2 (6 bases). The sequences come from PBMCs, collected after 12 months of ibrutinib treatment. CDR3 protein: CASSSSVLSSYEQYF. The CDR3 nucleotides are TGTGCCAGCAGTTCTAGCGTCCTGAGCTCCTACGAGCAGTACTTC.